This T cell receptor (beta chain) is from a study of OX40 agonist ivuxolimab in advanced cancers. Study-level information: Ivuxolimab, an antibody that agonizes OX40 (CD134), was administered to the patients. Study-wide results and limits: Both CD4+ and CD8+ T cell populations in blood had undergone clonal expansion by week 6 at 0.1 to 3.0 mg/kg.

V lost 3 bases to trimming and J lost 3 bases, with 5 bases between them. Germline CDR1 is LNHDA and CDR2 is SQIVND (reference sequence). The CDR3 has 12 residues. The assay was immunoSEQ multiplex PCR, and TCRdb's table has in-frame clones only and misses some. The table has 98,000 or so clones, 88% seen once. About this clone: The target antigen is unknown.

This sequence was found in an adult with an advanced solid tumor such as melanoma, head and neck, liver or kidney cancer. The J gene is TRBJ1-1, the V gene TRBV19, with D unresolved. The sequencing used CD4+ or CD8+ T cells sorted from blood, collected in a trial of the OX40 agonist ivuxolimab. CDR3: CASSMTYTEAFF. CDR3 nucleotides: TGTGCCAGTAGTATGACGTACACTGAAGCTTTCTTT.